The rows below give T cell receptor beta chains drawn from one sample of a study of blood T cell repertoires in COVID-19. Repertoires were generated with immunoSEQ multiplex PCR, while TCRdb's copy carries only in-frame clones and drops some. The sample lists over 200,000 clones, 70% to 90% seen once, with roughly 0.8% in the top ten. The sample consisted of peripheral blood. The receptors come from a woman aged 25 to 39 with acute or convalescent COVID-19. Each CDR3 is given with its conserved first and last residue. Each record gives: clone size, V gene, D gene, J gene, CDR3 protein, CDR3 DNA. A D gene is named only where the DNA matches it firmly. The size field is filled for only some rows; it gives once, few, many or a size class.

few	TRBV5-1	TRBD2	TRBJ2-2	CASSLRTSGGYTGELFF	TGCGCCAGCAGCTTGAGGACTAGCGGGGGTTACACCGGGGAGCTGTTTTTT
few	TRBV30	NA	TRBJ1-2	CAHQRGDSYGYTF	TGTGCACATCAAAGGGGTGACTCTTATGGCTACACCTTC
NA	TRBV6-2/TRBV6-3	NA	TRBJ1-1	CASSGSGLAEAFF	TGTGCCAGCAGTGGCTCTGGTCTAGCTGAAGCTTTCTTT
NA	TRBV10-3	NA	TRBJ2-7	CAIGTGISYEQYF	TGTGCCATCGGCACAGGGATCTCCTACGAGCAGTACTTC
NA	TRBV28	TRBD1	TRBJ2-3	CASSPTYLQGAVGTDTQYF	TGTGCCAGCAGTCCCACTTATCTCCAGGGGGCTGTTGGCACAGATACGCAGTATTTT
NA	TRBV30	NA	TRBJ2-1	CAWVRSSYNEQFF	TGTGCATGGGTCAGAAGCTCCTACAATGAGCAGTTCTTC
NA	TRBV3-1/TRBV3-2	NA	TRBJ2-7	CASSQDRRVEDEQYF	TGTGCCAGCAGCCAAGATCGAAGAGTTGAAGACGAGCAGTACTTC
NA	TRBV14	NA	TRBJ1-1	CASSQASGRNTEAFF	TGTGCCAGCAGCCAAGCGAGCGGTCGGAACACTGAAGCTTTCTTT
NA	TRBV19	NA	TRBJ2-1	CASSISSGYNEQFF	TGTGCCAGTAGTATATCGTCAGGCTACAATGAGCAGTTCTTC
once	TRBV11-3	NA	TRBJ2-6	CASSLDLAGANVLTF	TGTGCCAGCAGCTTAGATCTGGCCGGGGCCAACGTCCTGACTTTC
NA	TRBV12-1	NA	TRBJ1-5	CASTRRGKLYGNQPQHF	TGTGCCAGCACTCGGAGAGGGAAACTTTATGGCAATCAGCCCCAGCATTTT
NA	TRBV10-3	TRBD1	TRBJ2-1	CAIGQGSYNEQFF	TGTGCCATCGGACAGGGCTCCTACAATGAGCAGTTCTTC